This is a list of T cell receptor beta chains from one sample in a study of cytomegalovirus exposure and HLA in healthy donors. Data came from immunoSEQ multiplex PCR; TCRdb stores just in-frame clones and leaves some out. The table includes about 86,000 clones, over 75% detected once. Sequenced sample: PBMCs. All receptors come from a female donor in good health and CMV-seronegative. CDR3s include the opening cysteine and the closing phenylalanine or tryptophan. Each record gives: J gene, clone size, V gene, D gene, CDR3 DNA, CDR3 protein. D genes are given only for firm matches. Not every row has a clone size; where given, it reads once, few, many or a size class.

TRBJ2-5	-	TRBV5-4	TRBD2	TGTGCCAGCCAAACTAGCGGGAGGGCCGATGAGACCCAGTACTTC	CASQTSGRADETQYF
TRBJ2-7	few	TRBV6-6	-	TGTGCCAGCAGTTACACTCCCTACGAGCAGTACTTC	CASSYTPYEQYF
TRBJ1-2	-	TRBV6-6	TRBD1	TGTGCCAGCAGTTCCTTGGACAGGGGAAAGTTTACCTTC	CASSSLDRGKFTF
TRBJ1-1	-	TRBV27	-	TGTGCCAGCAGTCCGCAGGGTTTTAGCACTGAAGCTTTCTTT	CASSPQGFSTEAFF
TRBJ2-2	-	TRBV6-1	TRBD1	TGTGCCAGCAGTACCGGGACAGGGGTGGCCGGGGAGCTGTTTTTT	CASSTGTGVAGELFF
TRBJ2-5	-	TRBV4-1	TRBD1	TGCGCCAGCAGCCCTTGGGACAGGGGGTTAGAGACCCAGTACTTC	CASSPWDRGLETQYF
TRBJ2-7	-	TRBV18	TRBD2	TGTGCCAGCTCACCTGGGACTAGCGGGAGCTACGAGCAGTACTTC	CASSPGTSGSYEQYF
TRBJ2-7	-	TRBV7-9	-	TGTGCCAGCAGCTTCGGCGGGGCTATCTACGAGCAGTACTTC	CASSFGGAIYEQYF
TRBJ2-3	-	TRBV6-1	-	TGTGCCAGTGACGACTTAGATACGCAGTATTTT	CASDDLDTQYF
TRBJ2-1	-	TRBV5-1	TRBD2	TGCGCCAGCAGCCCACCTAGCGGGGTGGGTAATGAGCAGTTCTTC	CASSPPSGVGNEQFF
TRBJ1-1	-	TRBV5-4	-	TGTGCCAGCAGCTCGGAGATGAACACTGAAGCTTTCTTT	CASSSEMNTEAFF
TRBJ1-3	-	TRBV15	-	TGTGCCACCAGCAGTATAGGGCGGAGGAGTGGAAACACCATATATTTT	CATSSIGRRSGNTIYF
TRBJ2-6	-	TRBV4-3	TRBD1	TGCGCCAGCAGCCAGTGGACAGGGGACCCCGTCCTGACTTTC	CASSQWTGDPVLTF
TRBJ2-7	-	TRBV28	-	TGTGCCAGCAGATCAGGTTCACCCGGCGAGCAGTACTTC	CASRSGSPGEQYF
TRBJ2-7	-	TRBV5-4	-	TGTGCCAGCAGCTCCAGGGACTACGAGCAGTACTTC	CASSSRDYEQYF
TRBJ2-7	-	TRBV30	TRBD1	TGTGCCTGGAGTGTACTGGACAGGCAGGACGACGAGCAGTACTTC	CAWSVLDRQDDEQYF
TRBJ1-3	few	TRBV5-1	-	TGCGCCAGCAGCTTCGGGGGATCTGGAAACACCATATATTTT	CASSFGGSGNTIYF
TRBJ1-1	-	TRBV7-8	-	TGTGCCAGCAGCCCAACCCGGGAGAACACTGAAGCTTTCTTT	CASSPTRENTEAFF
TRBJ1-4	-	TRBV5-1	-	TGCGCCAGCAGCTTGGCCGACGGGACAACTAATGAAAAACTGTTTTTT	CASSLADGTTNEKLFF
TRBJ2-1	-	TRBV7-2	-	TGTGCCAGCAGCTTAAGTTGGGAGTCCTACAATGAGCAGTTCTTC	CASSLSWESYNEQFF
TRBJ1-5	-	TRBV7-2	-	TGTGCCAGCAGCTCCCTTGACAGATTCAATCAGCCCCAGCATTTT	CASSSLDRFNQPQHF
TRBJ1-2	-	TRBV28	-	TGTGCCAGTACGGACGCAGGAGGAAACTATGGCTACACCTTC	CASTDAGGNYGYTF
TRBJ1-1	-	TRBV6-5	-	TGTGCCAGCAGTCCCAGGGATTCAGACACTGAAGCTTTCTTT	CASSPRDSDTEAFF
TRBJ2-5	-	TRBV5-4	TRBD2	TGTGCCAGCAGTTCCGGGCTACTGGCGGGGGTTCAAGAGACCCAGTACTTC	CASSSGLLAGVQETQYF
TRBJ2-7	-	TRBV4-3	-	TGCGCCAGCAGCCAAGTTGCTGTTTCGTCTGACACGAACGAGCAGTACTTC	CASSQVAVSSDTNEQYF
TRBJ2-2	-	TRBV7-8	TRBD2	TGTGCCAGCAGCTTAGCTAGCGGGTCGAACACCGGGGAGCTGTTTTTT	CASSLASGSNTGELFF
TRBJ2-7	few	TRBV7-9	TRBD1	TGTGCCAGCAGCCCAACGACAGGGGAGCAGTACTTC	CASSPTTGEQYF
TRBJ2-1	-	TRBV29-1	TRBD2	TGCAGCGTTGAGCTTAGCGGGACAAGCTCCTACAATGAGCAGTTCTTC	CSVELSGTSSYNEQFF
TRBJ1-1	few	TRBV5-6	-	TGTGCCAGCCTCCCGGGGAGGTTTGGCACTGAAGCTTTCTTT	CASLPGRFGTEAFF
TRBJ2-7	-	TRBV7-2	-	TGTGCCAGCAGCTTACCCACTACCTCCGAGCAGTACTTC	CASSLPTTSEQYF
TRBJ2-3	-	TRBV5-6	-	TGTGCCAGCGAGATTCGACTACTGGGTACGCAGTATTTT	CASEIRLLGTQYF
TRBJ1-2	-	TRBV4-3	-	TGCGCCAGCAGCCAAGATCGGAGTGGAGATGGCTACACCTTC	CASSQDRSGDGYTF
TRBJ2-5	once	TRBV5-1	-	TGCGCCAGCGCCCTACAAGAGACCCAGTACTTC	CASALQETQYF
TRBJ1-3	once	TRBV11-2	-	TGTGCCAGCAGCTTAGACGTATCAATGTACATCCCCATATATTTT	CASSLDVSMYIPIYF
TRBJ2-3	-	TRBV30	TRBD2	TGTGCCTGGAGTTTAGCGGGGGGCCCAGATACGCAGTATTTT	CAWSLAGGPDTQYF
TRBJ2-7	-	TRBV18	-	TGTGCCAGCTCACACACCTCCTACGAGCAGTACTTC	CASSHTSYEQYF
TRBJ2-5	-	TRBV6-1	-	TGTGCCAGCAGTGGAGACAGAGATCAAGAGACCCAGTACTTC	CASSGDRDQETQYF
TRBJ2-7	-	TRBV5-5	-	TGTGCCAGCAGCTCCTATACAGGGAACGAGCAGTACTTC	CASSSYTGNEQYF
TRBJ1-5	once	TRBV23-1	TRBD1	TGCGCCAGCAGTCATCCGACAGGGGGCGAGAGCAATCAGCCCCAGCATTTT	CASSHPTGGESNQPQHF
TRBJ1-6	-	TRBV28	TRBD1	TGTGCCAGCAGTTTATGGAACAGGGGGCATTCACCCCTCCACTTT	CASSLWNRGHSPLHF
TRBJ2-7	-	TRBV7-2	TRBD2	TGTGCCAGCAGCTTAGTCTCTAGCGGGAGCAACGAGCAGTACTTC	CASSLVSSGSNEQYF
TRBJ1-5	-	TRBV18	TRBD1	TGTGCCAGCTCACCCACAGGGGGTTTCCGTAGCAATCAGCCCCAGCATTTT	CASSPTGGFRSNQPQHF
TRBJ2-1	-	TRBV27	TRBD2	TGTGCCAGCAGTTTGCCCGGGACTAGCGGGGGCAATGAGCAGTTCTTC	CASSLPGTSGGNEQFF
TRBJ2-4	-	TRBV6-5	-	TGTGCCAGCAGTTTACCCGGCCCAGGGGCCAAAAACATTCAGTACTTC	CASSLPGPGAKNIQYF
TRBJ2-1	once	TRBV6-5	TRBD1	TGTGCCAGCAGTTTACCCGGGACAGGCGGGGAGCAGTTCTTC	CASSLPGTGGEQFF
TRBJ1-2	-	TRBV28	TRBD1	TGTGCCATCACAGGACAGGGTAGAAACTATGGCTACACCTTC	CAITGQGRNYGYTF
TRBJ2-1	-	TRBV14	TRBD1	TGTGCCAGCAGCCAAGATGGAGGGACAGGGTACAATGAGCAGTTCTTC	CASSQDGGTGYNEQFF
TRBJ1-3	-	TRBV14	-	TGTGCCAGCAGCCCTCTGAGACACAGTTCCTTCTCTGGAAACACCATATATTTT	CASSPLRHSSFSGNTIYF
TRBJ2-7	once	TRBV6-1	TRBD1	TGTGCCAGCAGTGGGGGGACAGAGCCGTACGAGCAGTACTTC	CASSGGTEPYEQYF
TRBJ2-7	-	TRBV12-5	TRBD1	TGTGCTAGTGGTTTGAGAATTGGACAGGGGGCTGGAGACCTCTACGAGCAGTACTTC	CASGLRIGQGAGDLYEQYF
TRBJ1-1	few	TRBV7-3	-	TGTGCCAGCAGCCTCGCCGGGACATCGGTCACTGAAGCTTTCTTT	CASSLAGTSVTEAFF